This entry concerns a single TCR beta chain. This clonotype was counted a few times. The clone's antigen remains unknown. No much larger clone is present one base from it, and per-base qualities are unavailable. The data are from a study of vaccination and CD4 T cells after COVID-19 (dated by TCRdb to between 2020 and 2023). Context from the whole study: Convalescent patients had a positive SARS-CoV-2 result on nasal swab PCR, and of these patients, nine had mild disease and one had severe disease. Post-COVID blood samples were collected from convalescent patients a median of around 100 days after diagnosis, with a range of roughly 30 to 161 days. In around ten COVID-19 convalescent patients and several infection-naive healthy vaccine recipients, the spike-specific CD4+ TCR repertoire before mRNA vaccination was compared with the repertoire after mRNA vaccination. In control cultures, a CEFX viral epitope pool was used as positive control, an HIV-1 Nef peptide pool was used as negative control, or no peptide was added. Each participant got two doses of either the Pfizer-BioNTech BNT162b2 vaccine (n=8) or the Moderna mRNA-1273 vaccine (n=2). Overlapping spike peptide pools from SARS-CoV-2 and from the common cold coronaviruses HCoV-NL63, HCoV-OC43 and HCoV-229E were used as culture stimuli. Post-vaccine blood samples were collected a median of around 10 weeks after the second vaccine dose, ranging from roughly 13 to 250 days. Six males and four females were included in the convalescent cohort, with two Hispanic individuals, seven Caucasians, two Asians and one multiracial person represented.

Libraries came from PCR. TCR sequencing of DNA from cultured CD4+ T cells used the Oncomine TCR Beta short-read assay at the Johns Hopkins FTIC core. The QIAamp micro DNA kit was used to extract genomic DNA from the cultured CD4+ T cells. Oncomine TCR Beta libraries from cultured CD4+ T cells were pooled with unique dual indexes and sequenced on an Illumina iSeq 100. The original pipeline was this. Non-productive sequences were filtered out, and CDR3s that did not start with C, did not end with F or W, or were shorter than 7 amino acids were discarded. Antigen-specific clonotypes were identified with the MANAFEST web application by comparing peptide-stimulated wells with reference and other culture wells. An FDR below 0.05, an odds ratio above 5, and a productive frequency above 0.1% in at least two of three replicate wells were required for clones to be considered positive. Clonotypes that were significantly expanded in both SARS-CoV-2 spike wells and at least one common cold coronavirus spike condition were defined as cross-reactive. Similarity between CDR3 sequences was evaluated in R version 3.6.1 using Levenshtein distances (stringdist) and unrooted phylogenetic trees (ape). TCRdb trimmed public reads at Q25 via fastp, called clones via MiXCR and kept in-frame beta chains. For every CDR3 protein sequence, its rows merge into one entry that carries the most common genes and DNA. Clone size and V and J calls follow TCRdb, not the original study. This sample comprises approximately 14,000 distinct CDR3 sequences, roughly 34% of them detected only once. Clones ranked in the top ten supply roughly 38% of the sample.

Paper-wide results and their limitations: Of the vaccine-specific clones found in convalescent patients, nearly all (304 of 307) were mono-reactive for SARS-CoV-2 spike instead of being cross-reactive with common cold coronaviruses. An increase in the median number of SARS-CoV-2-reactive clonotypes from 20 to 25 after infection to some 38 after vaccination was observed, but the change was not found to be significant. The study included relatively few convalescent patients and did not analyze early timepoints after natural infection. In convalescent patients, a median around 90% of post-vaccine SARS-CoV-2-reactive clones were detected only after vaccination, and vaccine-specific priming was suggested by this finding.

V is pruned by 1 base and J by 1 base, leaving 6 bases of the junction without a gene match. Via the germline V gene, CDR1 is MNHEY and CDR2 SVGEGT. From the cysteine through the phenylalanine, the CDR3 covers 16 amino acids. The DNA shown is the 48-base CDR3, in frame from base 1. According to the study, the label for this sample's treatment or condition signals: roughly 10-day PBMC culture with coronavirus spike peptide pools or control peptides (ViraFEST assay). The ViraFEST assay was used in the study, in which antigen-specific T cells were expanded with peptide pools and expanded clonotypes were subsequently identified by TCR sequencing. Positive SARS-CoV-2 PCR tests in the convalescent patients dated from March to December 2020, before Alpha, Beta and Delta variants emerged in the United States. Each well held 2 million or so PBMCs cultured in IMDM containing approximately 5% human AB serum and 9 to 10 IU/ml IL-2, with 8.5 to 10 ug/ml peptide pools added. Half of the culture medium was replaced with fresh IL-2-containing medium on days 3 and 7. Once the cells had been in culture for around ten days, the EasySep CD4+ T cell isolation kit was used to isolate CD4+ T cells by negative selection. Ficoll-Paque Plus gradient centrifugation was used to isolate PBMCs from whole blood, and the isolated PBMCs were then either used fresh or cryopreserved at -140C. Triplicate wells were generally used for each culture condition.

The clonotype originates from a human donor with COVID-19. The rearranged segments are TRBV6-2 or TRBV6-3 and TRBJ2-5, with TRBD2 identical over 7 junction bases. Sequenced: cultured CD4+ T cells from blood. The bases read TGTGCCAGCAGTTACTGGGTAGCGGGCCGCCAAGAGACCCAGTACTTC. It specifies CASSYWVAGRQETQYF.